A selection of T cell receptor beta chains follows, all from one sample in a study of T-cell memory formation after mild COVID-19. TCRdb independently ran MiXCR on the 5' RACE reads; one entry per CDR3 protein. Counted here are about 190,000 distinct CDR3 sequences, about 27% occurring once; the ten biggest clones make up over 10%. Sequencing was carried out using PBMCs or a T cell subset sorted from them (not recorded which). The receptor source for this set is an adult woman who had mild COVID-19 (a few samples of this study predate the infection). Cell type and time point are not known. The conserved cysteine and the conserved F or W are not part of the CDR3 here.

j_call | v_call | cdr3_aa
TRBJ2-6 | TRBV20-1 | SARESHVGGANVLT
TRBJ2-5 | TRBV7-2 | ASSLLAPGTGRETQY
TRBJ1-2 | TRBV18 | ASSPPGTSGGYT
TRBJ2-1 | TRBV5-1 | ASSYLRGNEQF
TRBJ2-1 | TRBV7-9 | ASSSRVGGGEQF
TRBJ2-1 | TRBV4-3 | ASSPEGLAINEQF
TRBJ1-1 | TRBV5-1 | ASSTDGATNTEAF
TRBJ2-3 | TRBV15 | ATLPLGLSTDTQY
TRBJ2-1 | TRBV6-4 | ASTYMDRDNEQF
TRBJ1-4 | TRBV7-2 | ASGEGRINEKLF
TRBJ2-3 | TRBV7-9 | ASTHREDTQY
TRBJ2-1 | TRBV7-9 | ASSQDSSSMGNNEQF
TRBJ2-7 | TRBV7-2 | ASTLLAGVYEQY
TRBJ2-1 | TRBV7-9 | ASSLGFRSGGDPLNEQF
TRBJ2-5 | TRBV13 | ASSLGRQKTQY
TRBJ2-1 | TRBV12-3/TRBV12-4 | ASSSSIGLAGDEQF
TRBJ1-1 | TRBV5-1 | ASSLAAGITEAF
TRBJ2-7 | TRBV12-3/TRBV12-4 | ASSLTGTGTYEQY
TRBJ1-1 | TRBV12-3/TRBV12-4 | ASSYSRTGTTEAF
TRBJ2-7 | TRBV4-2 | ASSTLGDVPYEQY
TRBJ1-3 | TRBV12-3/TRBV12-4 | ASSLGPGRTGNTIY
TRBJ2-7 | TRBV11-2 | ASSPGVREWQY
TRBJ2-3 | TRBV11-3 | ASSSPKTQGHTQY
TRBJ2-5 | TRBV20-1 | SARDGQTQETQY
TRBJ2-2 | TRBV5-1 | ASSSDSTNTGELF
TRBJ2-1 | TRBV24-1 | ATSDGSLYNEQF
TRBJ2-3 | TRBV7-9 | ASSLSGGTDTQY
TRBJ2-1 | TRBV7-2 | ASSLPQGGEQF
TRBJ2-1 | TRBV6-1 | ASSNPSGQGPTSGRYNEQF
TRBJ2-2 | TRBV24-1 | ATSDPGQGNGELF
TRBJ1-5 | TRBV29-1 | SVVSGGSNQPQH
TRBJ1-1 | TRBV3-1 | ASSQDPRQGKGGWLEAF
TRBJ2-3 | TRBV12-3/TRBV12-4 | ASSPLWGGDTQY
TRBJ2-1 | TRBV20-1 | SARDTREIYNEQF
TRBJ1-1 | TRBV12-3/TRBV12-4 | ASNRDSHEEAF
TRBJ2-7 | TRBV7-9 | ASRPNGQTYEQY
TRBJ1-2 | TRBV6-2/TRBV6-3 | ASSYQGRTPGYT
TRBJ1-2 | TRBV20-1 | SARTPSRDFGYT
TRBJ1-1 | TRBV4-1 | ASSRGQGGMYTEAF
TRBJ1-5 | TRBV28 | ASSEGTAGYQPQH
TRBJ2-5 | TRBV12-3/TRBV12-4 | ASSRGLEGPETQY
TRBJ2-7 | TRBV20-1 | SAPGGGPLYEQY
TRBJ2-3 | TRBV2 | ASSERLAGTDTQY
TRBJ1-3 | TRBV29-1 | SARQGTSGNTIY
TRBJ2-3 | TRBV12-3/TRBV12-4 | ASSLTSPSTDTQY
TRBJ2-3 | TRBV18 | ASSPQGSPDTQY
TRBJ2-2 | TRBV6-2/TRBV6-3 | ASSPGKSGANTGELF
TRBJ2-3 | TRBV24-1 | ATSDPRGYGDTQY
TRBJ2-7 | TRBV20-1 | SARVTGSFYEQY
TRBJ2-7 | TRBV7-9 | ASSSDTSYEQY